These 23 T cell receptor beta chains came from one sample sequenced in a study of T cell responses to AZD1222 COVID-19 vaccine. Profiled with immunoSEQ multiplex PCR; TCRdb holds only in-frame clones, not every one. In the table there are 150,000 to 200,000 clones, about nine tenths of which are singletons. The sample here was peripheral blood, taken on day 0 of MenACWY control vaccination. Every receptor here comes from an adult in good health.

This sequence joins TRBV6-6 and TRBJ1-6; possibly TRBD1 for D (5 bases). This CDR3 comprises 15 residues. CDR1 is MNHNY, CDR2 SVGAGI, per germline (reference sequence). V was cut by 5 bases and J by 2 bases, with 10 bases left in between. CDR3 protein: CASSPAGAYNSPLHF. In DNA, the CDR3 is TGTGCCAGCAGTCCGGCGGGGGCCTATAATTCACCCCTCCACTTT.

The chain employs TRBV7-2 and TRBJ2-7, with 10 nucleotides matching TRBD1. CDR3 length equals 15 residues. Unmatched junction bases numbered 12, after V lost 7 bases and J lost 6 bases. The germline V gene has CDR1 SGHTA and CDR2 FQGNSA. The CDR3 here is CASTARQGALGEQYF. The CDR3 DNA reads as TGTGCCAGCACCGCCCGACAGGGGGCGCTGGGCGAGCAGTACTTC.

CDR3 amino acids: CASTLRLNTEAFF. CDR3 nucleotides: TGTGCCAGCACTTTGAGGTTGAACACTGAAGCTTTCTTT. The chain couples TRBV12-3 or TRBV12-4 to TRBJ1-1; D gene ambiguous. This CDR3 is 13 amino acids long. V dropped 7 bases and J dropped 0 bases, with 9 bases sitting between them.

The chain uses TRBV9 and TRBJ1-2, with TRBD1 identical over 9 bases. Trimming cost V 3 bases and J 3 bases; bases outside gene matches: 6. The CDR3 consists of 15 residues. CDR1 is SGDLS and CDR2 is YYNGEE in the germline V gene. Here the CDR3 DNA reads TGTGCCAGCAGCGCACAGGGGGCTGGGGACTATGGCTACACCTTC. It specifies CASSAQGAGDYGYTF.

The chain recombines TRBV19 with TRBJ1-5; D unresolved. The CDR3 contains 14 residues. CDR1 is LNHDA, CDR2 SQIVND, per germline (reference sequence). Trimming left V 2 bases short and J 4 bases short, with 9 bases between. This chain's CDR3 is CASSILRGNQPQHF. CDR3 sequence (DNA): TGTGCCAGTAGTATACTCAGAGGGAATCAGCCCCAGCATTTT.

The chain uses TRBV7-8 and TRBJ1-3; tentatively, D is TRBD1 (5 bases). The germline gives CDR1 SGHVS, CDR2 FQNEAQ. The ends were cut back, 4 bases at V and 1 base at J, with 23 bases in the middle. This CDR3 has 19 residues. CDR3 DNA sequence: TGTGCCAGCAGCTCGCCTAGGAGGTCCGGGGCTTCATCTGGAAACACCATATATTTT. Protein product: CASSSPRRSGASSGNTIYF.

The chain carries TRBV4-2 and TRBJ2-1; 10 bases map to TRBD1. In germline, CDR1 is LGHNA, CDR2 YNFKEQ. The CDR3 is 17 residues long. V gave up 2 bases and J gave up 6 bases; unmatched junction bases: 10. The CDR3 DNA is TGTGCCAGCAGCCAAAACTCAGAGACAGGGGGCGGCAATGAGCAGTTCTTC. As protein: CASSQNSETGGGNEQFF.

This chain uses TRBV5-4 with TRBJ2-1, with unresolved D. The germline V gene encodes CDR1 SGHNT and CDR2 YYREEE (reference sequence). V dropped 0 bases and J dropped 0 bases, with 10 bases sitting between them. The CDR3 spans 16 residues. The CDR3 protein is CASSLGQEVSYNEQFF. The CDR3 DNA follows: TGTGCCAGCAGCTTGGGGCAGGAAGTCTCCTACAATGAGCAGTTCTTC.

The V gene is TRBV28, the J gene TRBJ2-1; 10 bases map to TRBD2. Trimming at V came to 10 bases and at J to 5 bases, leaving 5 bases not matched to a gene. Germline loops: CDR1 MDHEN, CDR2 SYDVKM. The CDR3 runs 13 residues. Written as DNA, the CDR3 is TGTGCCACTGGGACTAGCGCTGACAATGAGCAGTTCTTC. Translating gives CATGTSADNEQFF.

The chain joins TRBV5-1 to TRBJ2-7; weak D call: TRBD2 (6 bases). This CDR3 spans 14 amino acids. The germline CDR1 and CDR2 sequences are SGHRS and YFSETQ. Trimming removed 4 bases at V and 1 base at J, with 12 bases between. CDR3 amino acids: CASSPMDYSYEQYF. CDR3 DNA: TGCGCCAGCAGCCCCATGGACTATTCCTACGAGCAGTACTTC.

The chain carries TRBV7-2 and TRBJ2-3; 9 nucleotides agree with TRBD2. This CDR3 region has 18 residues. Germline V gene lookup returns CDR1 SGHTA and CDR2 FQGNSA. With 7 bases clipped from V and 5 bases from J, the junction kept 19 bases outside the gene matches. The CDR3 sequence is CASTPRLSGRGLGDTQYF. Here the CDR3 DNA reads TGTGCCAGCACCCCGCGGCTTAGCGGGAGAGGGCTGGGAGATACGCAGTATTTT.

The chain couples TRBV15 to TRBJ2-7, with TRBD2 matching over 10 bases. V shed 4 bases and J 2 bases; nucleotides not matched to a gene: 8. Germline V CDR1 and CDR2: LNHNV, YYDKDF (reference sequence). The CDR3 spans 16 residues. CDR3 DNA sequence: TGTGCCACCAGCAAAAGACTAGCGGGTACTACCTACGAGCAGTACTTC. Its protein product is CATSKRLAGTTYEQYF.

This chain joins TRBV6-5 and TRBJ1-5; D call uncertain. This CDR3 spans 14 amino acids. Trimming stripped 5 bases from V and 5 bases from J, with 13 bases between. In germline, CDR1 is MNHEY, CDR2 SVGAGI. CDR3 loop: CASSRNDVDQPQHF. CDR3 sequence (DNA): TGTGCCAGCAGTAGAAACGACGTGGATCAGCCCCAGCATTTT.

The chain joins TRBV30 to TRBJ2-1, with a possible D match to TRBD2 (6 bases). The CDR3 loop spans 13 amino acids. Germline loops: CDR1 GTSNPN, CDR2 SVGIG (reference sequence). Trimming took 1 base from V and 5 from J, leaving 9 bases between them. The CDR3 nucleotides read TGTGCCTGGAGTGGGTGGGAGGACAATGAGCAGTTCTTC. Protein sequence: CAWSGWEDNEQFF.

The genes are TRBV6-5 and TRBJ1-5; 7 positions agree with TRBD1. The germline gives CDR1 MNHEY, CDR2 SVGAGI. With V trimmed by 6 bases and J by 6 bases, 8 bases remained unmatched. The CDR3 runs 14 residues. The CDR3 DNA is TGTGCCAGCAGCCCGACAGGGTCCAGTCAGCCCCAGCATTTT. Its protein product is CASSPTGSSQPQHF.

The J gene is TRBJ2-2, the V gene TRBV2, with TRBD2 identical over 7 bases. The CDR3 has 14 amino acids. Losses at the gene ends were 5 bases for V and 1 base for J; bases not matched to a gene: 1. CDR1 and CDR2 from the germline V gene are SNHLY and FYNNEI. The DNA for the CDR3 is TGTGCCAGCAGTTCTAGCGGGAACACCGGGGAGCTGTTTTTT. This gives the protein CASSSSGNTGELFF.

This clone came up once. V and J are TRBV5-1 and TRBJ2-7; 11 bases align to TRBD2. The CDR3 totals 14 residues. V lost 5 bases, J lost 2 bases, and 3 bases stayed unmatched. Germline V gene sequence: CDR1 SGHRS, CDR2 YFSETQ. In DNA form, the CDR3 reads TGCGCCAGCAGGACTAGCGGGAATACCTACGAGCAGTACTTC. Translation: CASRTSGNTYEQYF.

The CDR3 DNA sequence: TGCAGCGTTGCTGGGCAGGCAAACACTGAAGCTTTCTTT. The encoded protein is CSVAGQANTEAFF. This rearrangement joins TRBV29-1 to TRBJ1-1, with D uncertain. The CDR3 loop spans 13 amino acids. V gave up 4 bases and J gave up 2 bases, with 11 bases separating them. CDR1 is SQVTM and CDR2 is ANQGSEA in the germline V gene.

This rearrangement joins TRBV18 to TRBJ2-7; no reliable D call. Germline CDR1 is KGHSH and CDR2 is LQKENI. V shed 0 bases and J shed 2 bases, with 8 bases lying between them. The CDR3 runs to 14 residues. The CDR3 DNA reads TGTGCCAGCTCACCACCTCGCCCCCCCTACGAGCAGTACTTC. Amino acids: CASSPPRPPYEQYF.

The V call is TRBV19, the J call TRBJ1-6; D not resolved. V gave up 3 bases and J gave up 16 bases, with 19 bases separating them. This CDR3 is 14 amino acids long. Germline V CDR1 and CDR2: LNHDA, SQIVND (reference sequence). The CDR3 spells CASSIPSDFTGLHF. CDR3 DNA sequence: TGTGCCAGTAGTATCCCCTCGGACTTTACCGGACTCCACTTT. Using reference TRBV19 and TRBJ1-6 for the parts outside the CDR3, the full variable domain is DGGITQSPKYLFRKEGQNVTLSCEQNLNHDAMYWYRQDPGQGLRLIYYSQIVNDFQKGDIAEGYSVSREKKESFPLTVTSAQKNPTAFYLCASSIPSDFTGLHFGNGTRLTVT.

This rearrangement joins TRBV3-1 (or the pseudogene TRBV3-2) to TRBJ2-5; D perhaps matches TRBD1 (7 bases). The CDR3 length is 16 residues. The germline gives CDR1 LGHDT, CDR2 YNNKEL (reference sequence). Trimming removed 4 bases from V and 3 bases from J, with 18 bases in between. The CDR3 DNA sequence: TGTGCCAGCAGCCCTGGGGGGCTGACAGGGAAAGAGACCCAGTACTTC. Translation gives CASSPGGLTGKETQYF.

The chain has TRBV5-1 and TRBJ1-5; possibly TRBD1 for D (6 bases). V shed 5 bases and J shed 2 bases, with 14 bases lying between them. The CDR3 totals 15 residues. CDR1 SGHRS and CDR2 YFSETQ come from the germline V gene. CDR3 coding DNA: TGCGCCAGCAGTCCGGACAGCGGTGGCAATCAGCCCCAGCATTTT. Residues: CASSPDSGGNQPQHF.

This rearrangement joins TRBV9 to TRBJ2-1, with D tentatively TRBD2 (5 bases). V was cut by 0 bases and J by 0 bases, with 13 bases left in between. This CDR3 region has 17 residues. Germline lookup yields CDR1 SGDLS and CDR2 YYNGEE. CDR3 loop: CASSVGGHRSSYNEQFF. Written as DNA, the CDR3 is TGTGCCAGCAGCGTAGGAGGGCATAGAAGCTCCTACAATGAGCAGTTCTTC.